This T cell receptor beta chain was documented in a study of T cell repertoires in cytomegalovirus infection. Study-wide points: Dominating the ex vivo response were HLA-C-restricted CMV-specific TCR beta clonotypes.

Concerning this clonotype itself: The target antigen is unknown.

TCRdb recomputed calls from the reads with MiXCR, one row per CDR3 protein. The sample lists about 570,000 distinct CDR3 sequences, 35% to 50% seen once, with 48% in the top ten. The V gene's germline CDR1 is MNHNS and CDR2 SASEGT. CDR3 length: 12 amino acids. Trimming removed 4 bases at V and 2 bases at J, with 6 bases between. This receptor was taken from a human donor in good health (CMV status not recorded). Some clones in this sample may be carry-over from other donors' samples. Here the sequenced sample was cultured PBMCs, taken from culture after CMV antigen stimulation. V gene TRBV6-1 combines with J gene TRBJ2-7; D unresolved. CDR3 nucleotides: TGTGCCAGCAGTGTAGGTCCCTACGAGCAGTACTTC. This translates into CASSVGPYEQYF.